Below are 2 T cell receptor beta chains sequenced from a single sample in a study of T-cell memory formation after mild COVID-19. TCRdb re-derived calls from the 5' RACE reads in MiXCR, one entry per CDR3 protein. This table holds 130,000 to 150,000 distinct CDR3 sequences, under 7% found once. Sequenced material: PBMCs or a T cell subset sorted from them (not recorded which). These receptors were taken from an adult woman who had mild COVID-19 (a few samples of this study predate the infection). Cell type and time point are not known.

The V gene is TRBV6-5, the J gene TRBJ2-7, with 7 bases that match TRBD1. This CDR3 comprises 17 residues. V lost 6 bases to trimming and J lost 3 bases; unmatched junction nucleotides: 17. Germline loops: CDR1 MNHEY, CDR2 SVGAGI. The CDR3 loop reads CASSRGMIGGENYEQYF. CDR3 sequence (DNA): TGTGCCAGCAGCAGGGGGATGATAGGTGGAGAAAACTACGAGCAGTACTTC.

This clonotype came up many times. The rearrangement uses TRBV30 and TRBJ2-7, with D perhaps given as TRBD1 or TRBD2 (5 bases each). The CDR3 covers 14 residues. CDR1 GTSNPN and CDR2 SVGIG come from the germline V gene (reference sequence). The germline V and J ends were trimmed by 5 bases and 0 bases, with 14 bases remaining between them. CDR3 sequence: CAWSGTASSYEQYF. In DNA, the CDR3 is TGTGCCTGGTCTGGGACGGCGAGCTCCTACGAGCAGTACTTC. Full variable domain (missing parts from reference TRBV30 and TRBJ2-7): SQTIHQWPATLVQPVGSPLSLECTVEGTSNPNLYWYRQAAGRGLQLLFYSVGIGQISSEVPQNLSASRPQDRQFILSSKKLLLSDSGFYLCAWSGTASSYEQYFGPGTRLTVT.